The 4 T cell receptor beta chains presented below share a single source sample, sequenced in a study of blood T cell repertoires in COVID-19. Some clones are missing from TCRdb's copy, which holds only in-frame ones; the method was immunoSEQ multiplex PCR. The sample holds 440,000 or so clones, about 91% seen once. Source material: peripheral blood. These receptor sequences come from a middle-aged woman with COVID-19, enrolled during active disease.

In DNA form, the CDR3 reads TGTGCCAGCAGTTTCCGGGCCGGGGATGGCTACACCTTC. Translation: CASSFRAGDGYTF. The chain links TRBV25-1 to TRBJ1-2; D call uncertain. This CDR3 comprises 13 residues. V was pared by 5 bases and J by 6 bases, with 13 bases between. CDR1 and CDR2 from the germline V gene are MGHDK and SYGVNS.

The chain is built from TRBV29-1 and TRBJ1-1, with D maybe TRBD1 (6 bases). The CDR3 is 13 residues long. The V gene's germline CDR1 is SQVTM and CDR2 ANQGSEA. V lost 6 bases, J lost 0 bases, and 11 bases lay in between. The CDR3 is CSVGQSMNTEAFF. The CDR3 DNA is TGCAGCGTCGGACAGTCAATGAACACTGAAGCTTTCTTT.

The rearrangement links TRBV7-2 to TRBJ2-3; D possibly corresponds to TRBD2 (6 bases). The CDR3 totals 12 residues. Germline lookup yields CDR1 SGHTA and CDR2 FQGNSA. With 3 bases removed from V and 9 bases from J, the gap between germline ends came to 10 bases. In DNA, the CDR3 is TGTGCCAGCAGCTTTTCGGGGGACACGCAGTATTTT. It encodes CASSFSGDTQYF.

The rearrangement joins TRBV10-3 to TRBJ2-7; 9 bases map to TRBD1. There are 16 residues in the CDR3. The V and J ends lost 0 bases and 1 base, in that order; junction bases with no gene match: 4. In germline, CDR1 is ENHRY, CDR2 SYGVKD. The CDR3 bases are TGTGCCATCAGTGAGTCGGGACAGGGTGCATCCTACGAGCAGTACTTC. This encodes CAISESGQGASYEQYF.